The table lists the clone carrying this T cell receptor (beta chain) with a few counts. The junction departs from the called germline gene at one end, perhaps through a read error. CDR3 regions of TCR beta were amplified from RNA transcripts. Scientists carried out first-round RT-PCR using HTBI primers and then a second-round multiplex PCR. TCRdb re-derived calls from the multiplex PCR reads in MiXCR, one entry per CDR3 protein. Of roughly 1.1 million distinct CDR3 sequences detected, roughly 35% appear once; the ten largest clones hold around 10%. This entry comes from a study of Graves' ophthalmopathy and Graves' hyperthyroidism. The germline gives CDR1 WSHSY, CDR2 SAAADI. The CDR3 length is 15 residues.

The V gene is TRBV10-2, the J gene TRBJ2-7; perhaps TRBD1 as D (6 bases). The sequence derives from an adult man with Graves' hyperthyroidism. Sequenced: peripheral blood or thyroid tissue (not recorded which). For the CDR3, the DNA is TGTGCCAGCAGTTTTAACAGGGAAGATCCCTACGAGCAGTACTTC. As protein: CASSFNREDPYEQYF.